Following are 19 T cell receptor beta chains from one sample sequenced in a study of T cells in Graves' hyperthyroidism and ophthalmopathy. From RNA transcripts, TCR beta CDR3 regions were amplified. The HTBI primer set served for first-round RT-PCR of the TCR CDR3. TCRdb ran MiXCR on the multiplex PCR reads and lists one entry per CDR3 protein. Of around 350,000 distinct CDR3 sequences in the sample, about a sixth were seen once. Sequencing used blood. Receptors originate from a woman younger than 45 with Graves' hyperthyroidism that later progressed to Graves' ophthalmopathy.

At least ten counts were recorded for this clonotype. J is TRBJ1-6 and V is TRBV6-1; D is perhaps TRBD1 (5 bases). Per germline, CDR1 MNHNS and CDR2 SASEGT. The CDR3 length is 14 residues. Trimming took off 6 bases at V and 5 bases at J, with 11 bases between the two ends. CDR3: CASRTGRNNSPLHF. For the CDR3, the DNA is TGTGCCAGCAGGACGGGGCGTAATAATTCACCCCTCCACTTT.

This clonotype was counted ten times or more. V and J are TRBV6-2 or TRBV6-3 and TRBJ2-6; maybe TRBD2 (5 bases). The CDR3 runs 17 residues. Trimming left V 4 bases short and J 0 bases short, with 13 bases between. CDR1 and CDR2 from the germline V gene are MNHEY and SVGEGT. CDR3 DNA: TGTGCCAGCAGTTCGGGGAGACACCACTCTGGGGCCAACGTCCTGACTTTC. Encoded protein: CASSSGRHHSGANVLTF.

This clonotype was found many times. The rearrangement joins TRBV2 to TRBJ2-3; D remains ambiguous. The CDR3 length is 13 residues. Germline CDR1 is SNHLY and CDR2 is FYNNEI. Trimming cost V 1 base and J 8 bases, with 10 bases left between them. CDR3 bases: TGTGCCAGCAGTGAAGGACTTTCGGTTACGCAGTATTTT. Encoded protein: CASSEGLSVTQYF.

A few counts support this clonotype. The V and J genes are TRBV27 and TRBJ2-1; 11 bases match TRBD2. The junction had 9 bases not matched to a gene; V was cut back by 1 base and J by 4 bases. Germline V gives CDR1 MNHEY, CDR2 SMNVEV (reference sequence). The CDR3 covers 18 residues. CDR3 bases: TGTGCCAGCAGTTTATGGCCCCGACTAGCGGGACCTTACAATGAGCAGTTCTTC. Translated: CASSLWPRLAGPYNEQFF.

This clonotype was recorded many times. The V gene is TRBV14, the J gene TRBJ1-2, with D unclear. CDR3 length: 13 amino acids. V lost 2 bases to trimming and J lost 7 bases, with 11 bases between them. Germline V gene sequence: CDR1 SGHDN, CDR2 FVKESK. The CDR3 region is CASSQHTEFGYTF. The CDR3 nucleotides are TGTGCCAGCAGCCAACATACAGAGTTTGGCTACACCTTC.

This sequence joins TRBV14 and TRBJ1-3, with a possible D match to TRBD1 (5 bases). V was cut by 5 bases and J by 2 bases, with 13 bases left in between. The CDR3 is made up of 15 amino acids. Germline-derived CDR1 and CDR2 are SGHDN and FVKESK. The CDR3 protein is CASSSTAQPGNTIYF. In DNA, the CDR3 is TGTGCCAGCAGCTCGACAGCCCAACCTGGAAACACCATATATTTT.

The chain carries TRBV20-1 and TRBJ1-1; TRBD1 might be the D (5 bases). Germline loops: CDR1 DFQATT, CDR2 SNEGSKA (reference sequence). There are 15 residues in the CDR3. V lost 3 bases to trimming and J lost 5 bases, with 19 bases between them. CDR3 in DNA: TGCAGTGCTAGTCTCGGGGGGGGTCAGCTGACTGAAGCTTTCTTT. Translated: CSASLGGGQLTEAFF.

This clonotype was recorded at least ten times. The chain combines TRBV6-1 with TRBJ2-2; D gene ambiguous. Trimming pared 7 bases from V and 4 bases from J, leaving 13 bases between. Germline-derived CDR1 and CDR2 are MNHNS and SASEGT. This CDR3 is built from 14 residues. DNA of the CDR3: TGTGCCAGCATTGGACGGGCGGTCACCGGGGAGCTGTTTTTT. Translation gives CASIGRAVTGELFF.

J is TRBJ1-2 and V is TRBV12-3 or TRBV12-4, with 7 bases aligning to TRBD1. V was pared by 4 bases and J by 1 base, with 9 bases of the junction left unmatched. The CDR3 has 16 residues. CDR3 nucleotide sequence: TGTGCCAGCAGTTCAATCACAGGGGCCAATAACTATGGCTACACCTTC. Amino acids: CASSSITGANNYGYTF.

This clonotype has ten or more counts. The V and J genes are TRBV7-9 and TRBJ2-5, with D maybe TRBD1 (6 bases). The CDR3 consists of 13 residues. CDR1 and CDR2 from the germline V gene are SEHNR and FQNEAQ (reference sequence). The V and J ends lost 5 bases and 5 bases respectively, with 12 bases between them. The CDR3 protein is CASSLQGWETQYF. CDR3 bases: TGTGCCAGCAGCCTACAGGGTTGGGAGACCCAGTACTTC.

There are a few counts of this clonotype. The CDR3 region is CASSQVGRRNSNYGYTF. CDR3 sequence (DNA): TGCGCCAGCAGCCAGGTCGGACGCAGGAACTCTAACTATGGCTACACCTTC. The chain has TRBV4-1 and TRBJ1-2; D call uncertain. This CDR3 contains 17 residues. In germline, CDR1 is MGHRA, CDR2 YSYEKL. The ends were cut back, 3 bases at V and 0 bases at J, with 17 bases in the middle.

This clonotype was seen at least ten times. The V and J genes are TRBV7-2 and TRBJ2-5, with D possibly TRBD2 on 7 matching bases. Germline CDR1 reads SGHTA; CDR2 reads FQGNSA. The CDR3 length is 17 residues. The V and J ends lost 2 bases and 5 bases respectively, with 21 bases between them. The CDR3 bases are TGTGCCAGCAGCTTACGCAGGGGAGGGTTCGTACGCGAGACCCAGTACTTC. Its protein product is CASSLRRGGFVRETQYF.

This clonotype was counted many times. The rearrangement joins TRBV7-2 to TRBJ2-7; D is unresolved. The CDR3 is made up of 12 amino acids. Trimming removed 4 bases from V and 0 bases from J, with 4 bases in between. Germline values: CDR1 SGHTA, CDR2 FQGNSA. The CDR3 sequence: CASSYTSYEQYF. Written as DNA, the CDR3 is TGTGCCAGCAGCTACACCTCCTACGAGCAGTACTTC.

This clonotype was observed many times. The chain couples TRBV28 to TRBJ1-2, with a weak D call TRBD1 (5 bases). Germline V gene data show CDR1 as MDHEN and CDR2 as SYDVKM. The CDR3 loop spans 16 amino acids. Trimming left V 4 bases short and J 0 bases short, with 15 bases between. The CDR3 DNA follows: TGTGCCAGCAGTTGGGGCCTGACGGACACTAACTATGGCTACACCTTC. As protein: CASSWGLTDTNYGYTF.

About this clonotype: A read error may produce the germline difference seen at one junction end. The chain employs TRBV6-1 and TRBJ1-1; tentatively, D is TRBD1 (5 bases). This CDR3 is 17 amino acids long. Germline V gives CDR1 MNHNS, CDR2 SASEGT. The CDR3 protein is CASSDIWGGLWNTESFF. In DNA form, the CDR3 reads TGTGCCAGCAGTGATATCTGGGGCGGGCTGTGGAACACTGAATCTTTCTTT.

This clonotype was observed many times. CDR3 loop: CASNTTGLGKNIQYF. CDR3 in DNA: TGTGCCAGCAACACGACAGGGCTCGGCAAAAACATTCAGTACTTC. The rearrangement links TRBV28 to TRBJ2-4; 7 bases map to TRBD1. With 7 bases clipped from V and 3 bases from J, the junction kept 9 bases outside the gene matches. The CDR3 totals 15 residues. The V gene's germline CDR1 is MDHEN and CDR2 SYDVKM.

Ten or more counts support this clonotype. The rearrangement joins TRBV7-9 to TRBJ2-1, with TRBD1 as a possible D gene (6 bases). CDR3 size: 14 residues. V was clipped by 5 bases and J by 4 bases, with 12 bases between them. The germline CDR1 and CDR2 sequences are SEHNR and FQNEAQ (reference sequence). The CDR3, as DNA: TGTGCCAGCAGCCGATTGGACAGATACAATGAGCAGTTCTTC. It is translated as CASSRLDRYNEQFF. The full variable domain, rest sourced from reference TRBV7-9 and TRBJ2-1, is DTGVSQNPRHKITKRGQNVTFRCDPISEHNRLYWYRQTLGQGPEFLTYFQNEAQLEKSRLLSDRFSAERPKGSFSTLEIQRTEQGDSAMYLCASSRLDRYNEQFFGPGTRLTVL.

V and J are TRBV29-1 and TRBJ2-7, with D possibly matching TRBD1 (6 bases). The germline CDR1 and CDR2 sequences are SQVTM and ANQGSEA. V dropped 0 bases and J dropped 9 bases, with 18 bases sitting between them. CDR3 length: 14 amino acids. The CDR3 loop is CSVEDPDSPRVQYF. The CDR3 DNA sequence: TGCAGCGTTGAAGATCCGGACAGCCCTCGGGTGCAGTACTTC.

This clonotype was recorded many times. The J gene is TRBJ2-2, the V gene TRBV7-6; D ambiguous. The germline gives CDR1 SGHVS, CDR2 FNYEAQ. The ends were cut back, 2 bases at V and 5 bases at J, with 12 bases in the middle. This CDR3 is built from 15 residues. CDR3 DNA: TGTGCCAGCAGCTTACCCCCCTTGGGGACCGGGGAGCTGTTTTTT. Its translation is CASSLPPLGTGELFF.